These 22 T cell receptor beta chains came from one sample sequenced in a study of blood T cell repertoires in COVID-19. Clones were read by immunoSEQ multiplex PCR, and TCRdb kept only the in-frame ones, dropping some. This table has 200,000 to 300,000 clones, about four fifths appearing once. Sample: peripheral blood. These TCRs come from a man aged 45-60 years with acute or convalescent COVID-19.

As concerns this clone: At the DNA level, this CDR3 is encoded by other sequences in the same sample as well. The chain recombines TRBV27 with TRBJ2-7; 11 nucleotides match TRBD2. CDR1 and CDR2 (germline): MNHEY, SMNVEV (reference sequence). The junction had 2 bases not matched to a gene; V was cut back by 1 base and J by 3 bases. The CDR3 consists of 15 residues. DNA for the CDR3: TGTGCCAGCAGTTTATTACTAGCGGGGGTCTACGAGCAGTACTTC. Translating it yields CASSLLLAGVYEQYF.

This clone was seen a few times. The V call is TRBV11-3, the J call TRBJ1-1; 8 bases align to TRBD1. After removal of 6 bases from V and 5 bases from J, the junction contained 5 bases not matched to a gene. This CDR3 spans 13 amino acids. Germline V gene data show CDR1 as SGHNT and CDR2 as YENEEA. The CDR3: CASSDRGRTEAFF. CDR3 nucleotide sequence: TGTGCCAGCAGTGACAGGGGTCGGACTGAAGCTTTCTTT.

There are a few counts of this clone. Here the CDR3 DNA reads TGTGCCACCGGGGGGGGAGAGGAGCAGCCCCAGCATTTT. Translating gives CATGGGEEQPQHF. J is TRBJ1-5 and V is TRBV24-1, with D tentatively TRBD1 (5 bases). Germline CDR1 KGHDR, CDR2 SFDVKD. The V gene lost 9 bases and the J gene lost 7 bases, with 15 bases spanning the gap. This CDR3 comprises 13 residues.

CDR3 DNA: TGTGCCAGCAGCGAGTACTCCGGGACAAAGTACAATGAGCAGTTCTTC. This encodes CASSEYSGTKYNEQFF. The chain links TRBV9 to TRBJ2-1; possibly TRBD1 for D (6 bases). The CDR3 contains 16 residues. Deletions cut 3 bases from V and 4 bases from J, with 17 bases between. Germline lookup yields CDR1 SGDLS and CDR2 YYNGEE.

The V and J genes are TRBV30 and TRBJ2-1; possibly TRBD1 for D (7 bases). The CDR3 covers 15 residues. Germline assignment: CDR1 GTSNPN and CDR2 SVGIG (reference sequence). The V gene lost 0 bases and the J gene lost 5 bases, with 14 bases spanning the gap. In DNA, the CDR3 is TGTGCCTGGAGTGTCATGACAGGGAGGAACAATGAGCAGTTCTTC. This translates into CAWSVMTGRNNEQFF.

The chain recombines TRBV9 with TRBJ2-3; TRBD2 aligns across 8 bases. The CDR3 runs to 15 residues. V was pared by 0 bases and J by 3 bases, with 3 bases of the junction left unmatched. Looked up from germline, CDR1 is SGDLS and CDR2 is YYNGEE. The CDR3 DNA follows: TGTGCCAGCAGCGTAGTATCTAGCGGGACAGATACGCAGTATTTT. It encodes CASSVVSSGTDTQYF.

This chain uses TRBV5-1 with TRBJ2-5; 8 nucleotides agree with TRBD2. V was pared by 0 bases and J by 3 bases, with 4 bases of the junction left unmatched. Germline V gives CDR1 SGHRS, CDR2 YFSETQ. The CDR3 consists of 15 residues. The CDR3 spells CASSLANGREETQYF. The CDR3 nucleotides are TGCGCCAGCAGCTTGGCCAACGGGAGGGAAGAGACCCAGTACTTC. The whole variable domain, filled in from reference TRBV5-1 and TRBJ2-5, reads KAGVTQTPRYLIKTRGQQVTLSCSPISGHRSVSWYQQTPGQGLQFLFEYFSETQRNKGNFPGRFSGRQFSNSRSEMNVSTLELGDSALYLCASSLANGREETQYFGPGTRLLVL.

J is TRBJ2-7 and V is TRBV10-2, with D uncertain. This CDR3 region has 14 residues. Looked up from germline, CDR1 is WSHSY and CDR2 is SAAADI. The V end was cut by 3 bases, the J end by 2 bases, with 11 bases between. The CDR3 region has the DNA TGCGCCAGCAGTGATGGCGGTTTTACCTACGAGCAGTACTTC. Amino acid sequence: CASSDGGFTYEQYF.

The V gene is TRBV28, the J gene TRBJ2-2, with TRBD1 matching over 10 bases. The CDR3 contains 14 residues. J gave up 6 bases and V 5 bases, and 3 bases lay outside the gene matches. The V gene's germline CDR1 is MDHEN and CDR2 SYDVKM. The CDR3 here is CASSLGQGSGELFF. The CDR3 region has the DNA TGTGCCAGCAGTCTGGGACAGGGGTCCGGGGAGCTGTTTTTT. Using reference TRBV28 and TRBJ2-2 for the parts outside the CDR3, the full variable domain is DVKVTQSSRYLVKRTGEKVFLECVQDMDHENMFWYRQDPGLGLRLIYFSYDVKMKEKGDIPEGYSVSREKKERFSLILESASTNQTSMYLCASSLGQGSGELFFGEGSRLTVL.

The rearrangement uses TRBV5-1 and TRBJ1-2; no reliable D call. The ends were cut back, 0 bases at V and 3 bases at J, with 6 bases in the middle. This CDR3 is 13 amino acids long. Germline V gene data show CDR1 as SGHRS and CDR2 as YFSETQ. CDR3 region: CASSLDKDYGYTF. The DNA for the CDR3 is TGCGCCAGCAGCTTGGACAAAGACTATGGCTACACCTTC. Combining the CDR3 with reference TRBV5-1 and TRBJ1-2 gives the whole variable domain KAGVTQTPRYLIKTRGQQVTLSCSPISGHRSVSWYQQTPGQGLQFLFEYFSETQRNKGNFPGRFSGRQFSNSRSEMNVSTLELGDSALYLCASSLDKDYGYTFGSGTRLTVV.

The rearrangement links TRBV7-9 to TRBJ2-5; 8 bases map to TRBD2. Trimming removed 3 bases from V and 5 bases from J; junction bases left unmatched: 11. The CDR3 has 16 amino acids. Per germline, CDR1 SEHNR and CDR2 FQNEAQ (reference sequence). Here the CDR3 reads CASSFRGLAAAETQYF. DNA for the CDR3: TGTGCCAGCAGCTTTCGTGGACTAGCTGCCGCGGAGACCCAGTACTTC.

The chain carries TRBV12-5 and TRBJ1-4; TRBD1 aligns across 9 bases. Trimming removed 6 bases from V and 4 bases from J; junction bases left unmatched: 3. The CDR3 runs 14 residues. The germline CDR1 and CDR2 sequences are LGHNT and FRNRAP. In DNA form, the CDR3 reads TGTGCTAGTGGCCCGGGACAGGGTAATGAAAAACTGTTTTTT. Translation: CASGPGQGNEKLFF. Combining the CDR3 with reference TRBV12-5 and TRBJ1-4 gives the whole variable domain DARVTQTPRHKVTEMGQEVTMRCQPILGHNTVFWYRQTMMQGLELLAYFRNRAPLDDSGMPKDRFSAEMPDATLATLKIQPSEPRDSAVYFCASGPGQGNEKLFFGSGTQLSVL.

The chain couples TRBV15 to TRBJ1-1, with D possibly TRBD1 on 5 matching bases. There are 13 residues in the CDR3. Trimming removed 3 bases at V and 1 base at J, with 6 bases between. Per germline, CDR1 LNHNV and CDR2 YYDKDF (reference sequence). The DNA of the CDR3 is TGTGCCACCAGCAGTGGGGCGAACACTGAAGCTTTCTTT. Protein product: CATSSGANTEAFF.

The chain has TRBV5-6 and TRBJ1-2, with no clear D. The V end lost 4 bases, the J end lost 2 bases, and 15 bases lay between the germline ends. The CDR3 consists of 15 residues. CDR1 SGHDT and CDR2 YYEEEE come from the germline V gene. CDR3 nucleotides: TGTGCCAGCAGCGCACTCCACTCGCTCAACTATGGCTACACCTTC. Residues: CASSALHSLNYGYTF.

J is TRBJ2-3 and V is TRBV6-6; 7 bases map to TRBD2. Trimming removed 1 base from V and 0 bases from J; junction bases left unmatched: 4. The germline CDR1 and CDR2 sequences are MNHNY and SVGAGI (reference sequence). This CDR3 spans 16 amino acids. Written as DNA, the CDR3 is TGTGCCAGCAGTTACTTACTAGCGACTAGCACAGATACGCAGTATTTT. Its protein product is CASSYLLATSTDTQYF.

This chain connects TRBV4-2 to TRBJ1-1, with a weak D call TRBD1 (6 bases). The germline CDR1 and CDR2 sequences are LGHNA and YNFKEQ. CDR3 length: 17 amino acids. The V gene lost 0 bases and the J gene lost 6 bases, with 20 bases spanning the gap. The CDR3 bases are TGTGCCAGCAGCCAAGATCAGGGCGGGGGCGTGATGGCTGAAGCTTTCTTT. As protein: CASSQDQGGGVMAEAFF.

The J gene is TRBJ2-2, the V gene TRBV28, with no clear D. V gave up 2 bases and J gave up 5 bases, with 3 bases separating them. This CDR3 has 12 amino acids. Germline CDR1 reads MDHEN; CDR2 reads SYDVKM. The CDR3 bases are TGTGCCAGCAGTTTACAAACCGGGGAGCTGTTTTTT. Protein product: CASSLQTGELFF.

The chain is built from TRBV5-1 and TRBJ1-3, with 7 bases aligning to TRBD1. Germline V CDR1 and CDR2: SGHRS, YFSETQ. The CDR3 has 14 amino acids. The V segment lost 4 bases and the J segment 2 bases; nucleotides outside the gene matches: 3. In DNA form, the CDR3 reads TGCGCCAGCAGCGACGGACAGGCTGGAAACACCATATATTTT. As protein: CASSDGQAGNTIYF.

The genes are TRBV2 and TRBJ1-5, with D possibly matching TRBD1 (5 bases). Trimming cost V 3 bases and J 10 bases, with 19 bases left between them. The CDR3 has 15 amino acids. Germline-derived CDR1 and CDR2 are SNHLY and FYNNEI. CDR3 loop: CASSELQAPGFPQHF. The CDR3 nucleotides read TGTGCCAGCAGTGAGTTACAGGCGCCTGGTTTCCCCCAGCATTTT.

The chain couples TRBV6-5 to TRBJ1-6, with D perhaps TRBD1 (5 bases). The CDR3 is made up of 14 amino acids. The germline V gene encodes CDR1 MNHEY and CDR2 SVGAGI. V was trimmed by 6 bases and J by 7 bases, leaving 13 bases between them. In DNA form, the CDR3 reads TGTGCCAGCAGATTAGGGGCCGCGAATTCACCCCTCCACTTT. Translated, it gives CASRLGAANSPLHF.

J is TRBJ1-1 and V is TRBV27, with D tentatively TRBD1 (5 bases). CDR1 is MNHEY, CDR2 SMNVEV, per germline (reference sequence). This CDR3 region has 13 residues. V lost 6 bases and J 4 bases, leaving 12 bases between the germline ends. CDR3 nucleotide sequence: TGTGCCAGCAGATGGGGCAGTAGCACTGAAGCTTTCTTT. It yields the protein CASRWGSSTEAFF.

The CDR3 loop is CASSWGGRNYEQYF. CDR3 nucleotides: TGCGCCAGCAGCTGGGGGGGCCGTAACTACGAGCAGTACTTC. The genes are TRBV5-1 and TRBJ2-7, with D possibly being TRBD2 (7 bases). This CDR3 is built from 14 residues. Deletions cut 3 bases from V and 3 bases from J, with 13 bases between. Germline lookup yields CDR1 SGHRS and CDR2 YFSETQ. The full variable domain, completed using reference TRBV5-1 and TRBJ2-7, is KAGVTQTPRYLIKTRGQQVTLSCSPISGHRSVSWYQQTPGQGLQFLFEYFSETQRNKGNFPGRFSGRQFSNSRSEMNVSTLELGDSALYLCASSWGGRNYEQYFGPGTRLTVT.